Each of the 29 T cell receptor beta chains below was sequenced from the same sample in a study of monozygotic twins with inflammatory bowel disease. Following a re-call of the 5' RACE reads, TCRdb has one entry per CDR3 protein and lacks DNA. This table holds a few hundred thousand distinct CDR3 sequences. The material sequenced was blood. These receptors were taken from a human donor with ulcerative colitis or Crohn's disease, or a healthy co-twin of an affected twin (not recorded which).

V is TRBV11-2 and J is TRBJ2-2; TCRdb indicates TRBD2, and absent DNA this call remains unverified. Germline V gene lookup returns CDR1 SGHAT and CDR2 FQNNGV. The CDR3 is 15 residues long. CDR3 amino acids: CASSLVASNTGELFF. The whole variable domain, filled in from reference TRBV11-2 and TRBJ2-2, reads EAGVAQSPRYKIIEKRQSVAFWCNPISGHATLYWYQQILGQGPKLLIQFQNNGVVDDSQLPKDRFSAERLKGVDSTLKIQPAKLEDSAVYLCASSLVASNTGELFFGEGSRLTVL.

This CDR3 reads CASSPGPIFYEQYF. The chain carries TRBV3-1 and TRBJ2-7; the D gene TCRdb calls, TRBD1, cannot be checked with no DNA. The CDR3 loop spans 14 amino acids. The germline V gene has CDR1 LGHDT and CDR2 YNNKEL (reference sequence).

The chain's CDR3 is CASSLRKYTGELFF. The V and J genes are TRBV27 and TRBJ2-2. This CDR3 is 14 amino acids long. In germline, CDR1 is MNHEY, CDR2 SMNVEV (reference sequence).

The chain is built from TRBV7-2 and TRBJ2-5; the D call of TRBD2 rests on TCRdb alone, since no DNA is present to check it. In germline, CDR1 is SGHTA, CDR2 FQGNSA. CDR3 size: 16 residues. The CDR3 reads CASSLRDSIAQETQYF.

The chain uses TRBV5-6 and TRBJ2-2; the TCRdb D gene call, TRBD1, has no DNA to confirm it. Germline lookup yields CDR1 SGHDT and CDR2 YYEEEE. The CDR3 runs 14 residues. CDR3 sequence: CASSTDRDTGELFF.

The chain carries TRBV10-3 and TRBJ1-2; the D call from TCRdb, TRBD1, cannot be confirmed without DNA. The CDR3 is 11 amino acids. Per the germline V gene, CDR1 is ENHRY and CDR2 is SYGVKD. CDR3 region: CAIGAGYGYTF.

The rearrangement joins TRBV10-3 to TRBJ1-5; absent DNA, TCRdb's TRBD1 call cannot be checked. This CDR3 has 14 amino acids. Germline CDR1 and CDR2: ENHRY and SYGVKD. Here the CDR3 reads CAISLGGSNQPQHF.

The chain joins TRBV12-3 or TRBV12-4 to TRBJ1-5; TCRdb gives TRBD1 as the D gene, but with no DNA this cannot be confirmed. The CDR3 totals 14 residues. The CDR3 is CASSPGRVNQPQHF.

The V gene is TRBV7-6, the J gene TRBJ2-3; there is no DNA to check the TCRdb D call of TRBD2. Germline V gene data show CDR1 as SGHVS and CDR2 as FNYEAQ. The CDR3 is 15 amino acids. This CDR3 reads CASKAGLAYFDTQYF.

This sequence joins TRBV20-1 and TRBJ2-7; the TRBD1 assignment by TCRdb is unverifiable without DNA. The germline V gene has CDR1 DFQATT and CDR2 SNEGSKA (reference sequence). The CDR3 consists of 13 residues. The CDR3 loop is CSADRDRGYEQYF.

The gene calls are TRBV27 and TRBJ1-1. Germline assignment: CDR1 MNHEY and CDR2 SMNVEV (reference sequence). The CDR3 is made up of 13 amino acids. CDR3 loop: CASDQGGSTEAFF.

The chain links TRBV6-2 or TRBV6-3 to TRBJ2-3; no DNA is available, so the TRBD1 call from TCRdb remains unchecked. This CDR3 has 14 amino acids. Germline V lookup: CDR1 MNHEY, CDR2 SVGEGT. CDR3 protein: CASSLGGPGDTQYF.

The J gene is TRBJ2-7, the V gene TRBV28; the TRBD2 assignment by TCRdb is unverifiable without DNA. This CDR3 has 16 residues. Germline V gives CDR1 MDHEN, CDR2 SYDVKM. This CDR3 reads CASSFSGSGGMYEQYF.

The chain combines TRBV5-5 with TRBJ1-1; the D gene TCRdb calls, TRBD1, cannot be checked with no DNA. Germline V CDR1 and CDR2: SGHKS, YYEKEE (reference sequence). This CDR3 region has 13 residues. CDR3 region: CASILSGGSGAFF.

V usage is TRBV7-8 and J usage is TRBJ2-2; no DNA is available, so the TRBD1 call from TCRdb remains unchecked. The germline gives CDR1 SGHVS, CDR2 FQNEAQ. The CDR3 sequence is 16 residues long. The CDR3 loop is CASSTQTEANTGELFF.

V is TRBV5-4 and J is TRBJ1-1; no DNA is available, so the TRBD1 call from TCRdb remains unchecked. The CDR3 is made up of 15 amino acids. Germline-derived CDR1 and CDR2 are SGHNT and YYREEE (reference sequence). CDR3 amino acids: CASSLGQTGVGEAFF.

CDR3 sequence reads: CASSLKRLRNTEAFF. V is TRBV7-3 and J is TRBJ1-1. CDR1 is SGHTA and CDR2 is FQGTGA in the germline V gene. The CDR3 spans 15 residues. The full variable domain, its missing parts supplied by reference TRBV7-3 and TRBJ1-1, is GAGVSQTPSNKVTEKGKYVELRCDPISGHTALYWYRQSLGQGPEFLIYFQGTGAADDSGLPNDRFFAVRPEGSVSTLKIQRTERGDSAVYLCASSLKRLRNTEAFFGQGTRLTVV.

The genes are TRBV27 and TRBJ2-3; TCRdb calls TRBD1, which cannot be checked without DNA. From germline, CDR1 is MNHEY and CDR2 SMNVEV (reference sequence). The CDR3 is made up of 15 amino acids. The CDR3 region is CASRGRAGRTDTQYF.

This chain links TRBV15 with TRBJ2-3; TCRdb gives TRBD2 as the D gene, but with no DNA this cannot be confirmed. Looked up from germline, CDR1 is LNHNV and CDR2 is YYDKDF (reference sequence). This CDR3 contains 17 residues. The CDR3 here is CATSRFPSGGAGDTQYF.

This chain joins TRBV5-1 and TRBJ1-2; the D call of TRBD1 rests on TCRdb alone, since no DNA is present to check it. The CDR3 has 14 residues. The germline gives CDR1 SGHRS, CDR2 YFSETQ. CDR3 in amino acids: CASRMLQGAYGYTF.

The chain is built from TRBV6-6 and TRBJ2-7; the D call from TCRdb, TRBD1, cannot be confirmed without DNA. The germline V gene encodes CDR1 MNHNY and CDR2 SVGAGI (reference sequence). The CDR3 is 14 residues long. The CDR3 spells CATLAGGQRTEQYF.

The chain uses TRBV12-3 or TRBV12-4 and TRBJ2-3; the D call from TCRdb, TRBD1, cannot be confirmed without DNA. This CDR3 comprises 13 residues. The CDR3: CASSFPLGGTQYF.

This chain connects TRBV11-3 to TRBJ1-3; the TRBD1 assignment by TCRdb is unverifiable without DNA. The CDR3 length is 15 residues. CDR1 and CDR2 from the germline V gene are SGHNT and YENEEA. The chain's CDR3 is CASSTAGTEGNTIYF.

The rearrangement uses TRBV29-1 and TRBJ2-7. CDR1 and CDR2 (germline): SQVTM, ANQGSEA. This CDR3 spans 12 amino acids. The CDR3 here is CSVGKDSYEQYF.

The rearrangement links TRBV6-6 to TRBJ1-4. CDR1 is MNHNY and CDR2 is SVGAGI in the germline V gene (reference sequence). The CDR3 is made up of 14 amino acids. This chain's CDR3 is CATGEVSTNEKLFF.

The rearrangement uses TRBV12-3 or TRBV12-4 and TRBJ2-1; TCRdb's assignment of TRBD1 cannot be checked, as there is no DNA. The CDR3 is 16 amino acids. CDR3 residues: CASSLDSGIIYNEQFF.

This sequence joins TRBV27 and TRBJ1-5. The germline V gene has CDR1 MNHEY and CDR2 SMNVEV (reference sequence). This CDR3 region has 15 residues. The CDR3 loop reads CASSATEYSNQPQHF.

This chain connects TRBV18 to TRBJ1-5. CDR3 length: 15 amino acids. Germline CDR1 KGHSH, CDR2 LQKENI. The CDR3 loop is CASSPSGLGNQPQHF.

The V and J genes are TRBV29-1 and TRBJ1-2. CDR1 and CDR2 (germline): SQVTM, ANQGSEA. CDR3 length: 11 residues. Here the CDR3 reads CSVEEGYGYTF.